The entry below gives a single TCR beta chain sequence along with its context. The record originates from a study of blood T cell repertoires in COVID-19. About the study: The United States, Italy and Spain were the sources of the acute and convalescent COVID-19 samples. The analysed material was cDNA or gDNA that came from T cells, B-cell-depleted T cells, or PBMCs.

Germline loops: CDR1 SGDLS, CDR2 YYNGEE. CDR3 size: 15 residues. V was clipped by 3 bases and J by 0 bases; unmatched bases: 3. Original methodology: Nucleated cell number was recorded as an estimate derived from reference gene primer amplification. Clones were read by immunoSEQ multiplex PCR, and TCRdb kept only the in-frame ones, dropping some. Clone size and V and J calls were adopted from that table, with D and trimming inferred from the DNA. The top ten clones hold under 2% of a sample with more than 50,000 clones, around 86% of them seen once. This clonotype originated in a woman in her fifties or sixties with acute or convalescent COVID-19. The chain joins TRBV9 to TRBJ1-3, with 7 bases fitting TRBD1. The sequenced sample consisted of peripheral blood. Written as DNA, the CDR3 is TGTGCCAGCAGCGGACGACAGGGCTCTGGAAACACCATATATTTT. Translated: CASSGRQGSGNTIYF.